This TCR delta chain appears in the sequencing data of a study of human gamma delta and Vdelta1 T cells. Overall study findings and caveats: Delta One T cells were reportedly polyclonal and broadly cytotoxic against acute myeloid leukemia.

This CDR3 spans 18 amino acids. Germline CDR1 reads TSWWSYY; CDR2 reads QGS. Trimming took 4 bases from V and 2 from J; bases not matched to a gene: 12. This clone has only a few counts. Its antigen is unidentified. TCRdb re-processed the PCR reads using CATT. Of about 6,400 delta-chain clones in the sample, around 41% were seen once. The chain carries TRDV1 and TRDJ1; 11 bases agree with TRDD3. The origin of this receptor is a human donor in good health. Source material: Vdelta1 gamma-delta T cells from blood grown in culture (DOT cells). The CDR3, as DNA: TGTGCTCTTGGGGCGTTAAGACTGGGGGATATAGGGACCGATAAACTCATCTTT. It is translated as CALGALRLGDIGTDKLIF.